Reported below is one T cell receptor (beta chain). The antigen is not known. The sample carries other DNA sequences with the same CDR3. The table came from immunoSEQ multiplex PCR; TCRdb's copy has only in-frame clones and leaves some out. The data contain around 980,000 clones, 78% of them singletons. The data are from a study of shared clonotypes between healthy human individuals. In the study overall: Per donor, CD8 memory used one plate, CD8 naive used two, CD4 memory used three and CD4 naive used three. The study, taken as a whole, reports: The generation probabilities recorded for non-shared clonotypes fell below those of clonotypes shared by all four donors.

The CDR3 spans 14 residues. The germline CDR1 and CDR2 sequences are SEHNR and FQNEAQ (reference sequence). V lost 5 bases to trimming and J lost 1 base, with 11 bases between them. This rearrangement joins TRBV7-9 to TRBJ2-5, with a possible D match to TRBD2 (5 bases). This receptor was taken from a young man in good health. Some clones in this sample may be carry-over from other donors' samples. Sequencing used memory CD4+ T cells from PBMCs. Subset described: CD45RA-negative fraction. CDR3 in amino acids: CASSPGLLQETQYF. Here the CDR3 DNA reads TGTGCCAGCAGCCCAGGACTCCTCCAAGAGACCCAGTACTTC.